The source of this T cell receptor (beta chain) is a study of blood T cell repertoires in COVID-19. With 4 bases clipped from V and 1 base from J, the junction kept 4 bases outside the gene matches. This CDR3 has 14 residues. Germline V gene data show CDR1 as SGHRS and CDR2 as YFSETQ. Assay: immunoSEQ multiplex PCR; the TCRdb copy retains only in-frame clones and omits some. The table lists about 290,000 clones, over 80% of them singletons. The sample taken for sequencing was peripheral blood. This sequence originates from a woman aged 45-65 years with active or convalescent COVID-19. The rearrangement uses TRBV5-1 and TRBJ2-5, with 7 bases that match TRBD1. CDR3 residues: CASSMDRLQETQYF. CDR3 in DNA: TGCGCCAGCAGCATGGACAGGCTCCAAGAGACCCAGTACTTC.